The 10 T cell receptor beta chains listed next were all sequenced from one sample in a study of blood T cell repertoires in COVID-19 (dated by TCRdb to 2019 to 2021). Preparation of the library involved the immunoSEQ multiplex PCR assay. The source is immuneACCESS, and TCRdb retained only in-frame sequences with V and J called. Part of the clones is not carried over; for the studies checked, unresolved V genes explain less than half of this, and the remainder is unexplained. For this sample there are over 250,000 clones; over 80% appear just once. The ten largest clones represent roughly 5.9% of the sample. Sequencing was carried out using peripheral blood. The receptor set was obtained from a woman aged 45-60 years with COVID-19, enrolled during active disease.

This clone was counted a few times. The chain uses TRBV30 and TRBJ1-2; possibly TRBD1 for D (5 bases). CDR3 length equals 13 residues. Trimming removed 1 base from V and 5 bases from J, with 11 bases in between. The germline CDR1 and CDR2 sequences are GTSNPN and SVGIG (reference sequence). The CDR3 loop reads CAWSGGLVYGYTF. The CDR3 DNA reads TGTGCCTGGAGTGGGGGCCTGGTTTATGGCTACACCTTC.

The chain uses TRBV14 and TRBJ1-1, with TRBD1 matching over 8 bases. CDR1 is SGHDN and CDR2 is FVKESK in the germline V gene. This CDR3 has 14 residues. The ends lost 6 bases at V and 1 base at J; junction bases unmatched: 4. The CDR3 is CASSHRGKNTEAFF. The DNA of the CDR3 is TGTGCCAGCAGTCACAGGGGGAAGAACACTGAAGCTTTCTTT.

In its sample, this clone was seen a few times. The rearrangement joins TRBV12-3 or TRBV12-4 to TRBJ1-1; D uncertain. This CDR3 comprises 13 residues. Trimming took 3 bases from V and 3 from J, leaving 8 bases between them. CDR3 bases: TGTGCCAGCAGTTTTGGGGAGTACACTGAAGCTTTCTTT. As protein: CASSFGEYTEAFF.

The chain uses TRBV24-1 and TRBJ1-1; a possible D gene is TRBD1 (5 bases). V lost 9 bases and J 0 bases, leaving 10 bases between the germline ends. Germline loops: CDR1 KGHDR, CDR2 SFDVKD. The CDR3 spans 13 residues. The CDR3 is CATQGYMNTEAFF. CDR3 in DNA: TGTGCCACCCAGGGATACATGAACACTGAAGCTTTCTTT.

The chain recombines TRBV6-2 or TRBV6-3 with TRBJ2-7, with 9 bases fitting TRBD2. In germline, CDR1 is MNHEY, CDR2 SVGEGT. V shed 2 bases and J 0 bases; nucleotides not matched to a gene: 5. The CDR3 loop spans 16 amino acids. CDR3: CASSYEAGGPSYEQYF. For the CDR3, the DNA is TGTGCCAGCAGTTACGAGGCGGGAGGGCCCTCCTACGAGCAGTACTTC.

The chain carries TRBV19 and TRBJ2-7, with 7 nucleotides matching TRBD2. V shed 6 bases and J 7 bases; nucleotides not matched to a gene: 9. CDR1 and CDR2 (germline): LNHDA, SQIVND (reference sequence). This CDR3 is 13 amino acids long. CDR3 DNA sequence: TGTGCCAGTAGCCTAAGCGGGGCTCGGGAGCAGTACTTC. It translates to CASSLSGAREQYF.

This clone was picked up many times. J is TRBJ1-2 and V is TRBV5-6; 8 nucleotides agree with TRBD1. CDR3 length: 14 residues. The trim removed 3 bases at V and 4 bases at J, leaving 5 bases unmatched. Looked up from germline, CDR1 is SGHDT and CDR2 is YYEEEE. CDR3 protein: CASSYGTGLYGYTF. The CDR3 DNA sequence: TGTGCCAGCAGCTACGGGACAGGCCTCTATGGCTACACCTTC.

V is TRBV19 and J is TRBJ1-2; tentatively, D is TRBD1 (5 bases). The CDR3 has 14 amino acids. Per germline, CDR1 LNHDA and CDR2 SQIVND (reference sequence). Trimming removed 5 bases at V and 2 bases at J, with 12 bases between. The CDR3 DNA reads as TGTGCCAGTAGTGCGGGACCACAAAACTATGGCTACACCTTC. Protein sequence: CASSAGPQNYGYTF. Drawing the rest from reference TRBV19 and TRBJ1-2, the complete variable domain is DGGITQSPKYLFRKEGQNVTLSCEQNLNHDAMYWYRQDPGQGLRLIYYSQIVNDFQKGDIAEGYSVSREKKESFPLTVTSAQKNPTAFYLCASSAGPQNYGYTFGSGTRLTVV.

The chain has TRBV5-6 and TRBJ2-3, with D tentatively TRBD1 (6 bases). There are 15 residues in the CDR3. Germline V gene sequence: CDR1 SGHDT, CDR2 YYEEEE. The V end was cut by 3 bases, the J end by 2 bases, with 13 bases between. The CDR3 reads CASSSRTVFTDTQYF. Here the CDR3 DNA reads TGTGCCAGCAGCTCCCGGACAGTCTTCACAGATACGCAGTATTTT.

This clone is a singleton in its sample. This chain links TRBV19 with TRBJ1-5; TRBD1 aligns across 7 bases. Germline CDR1 LNHDA, CDR2 SQIVND (reference sequence). This CDR3 is built from 17 residues. The V and J ends lost 2 bases and 8 bases, in that order; junction bases with no gene match: 15. The CDR3 coding sequence is TGTGCCAGTAGTATAAGGGGGCCAGCCCCCCGAGGAGAGCCCCAGCATTTT. As protein: CASSIRGPAPRGEPQHF.